The 13 T cell receptor beta chains below all came from one sample that was sequenced in a study of regulatory and conventional T cells in RAG deficiency. Profiled with immunoSEQ multiplex PCR; TCRdb holds only in-frame clones, not every one. The table includes around 30,000 clones, nearly 95% detected once. Genomic DNA came from blood conventional CD4+ T cells gated CD25-low CD127-high. These same records also appear under a second study, on regulatory T cells. As reported in that work: Primers: 52 TRBV forward and 13 TRBJ reverse.

The sequencing input was CD25- CD4+ T cells sorted from blood. These receptors were collected from a human donor in good health.

The genes are TRBV6-5 and TRBJ1-2, with TRBD1 matching over 7 bases. The germline gives CDR1 MNHEY, CDR2 SVGAGI. V dropped 2 bases and J dropped 1; count of bases not matched to a gene: 7. The CDR3 has 16 residues. The CDR3 region is CASSYGRTGINYGYTF. The CDR3 DNA reads as TGTGCCAGCAGTTACGGCAGGACAGGAATTAACTATGGCTACACCTTC.

V usage is TRBV29-1 and J usage is TRBJ1-2; perhaps TRBD1 as D (5 bases). The V end was cut by 6 bases, the J end by 6 bases, with 8 bases between. Germline lookup yields CDR1 SQVTM and CDR2 ANQGSEA. This CDR3 contains 10 residues. The CDR3 coding sequence is TGCAGCGTGGGGCCGAATGGCTACACCTTC. It translates to CSVGPNGYTF.

The chain employs TRBV4-2 and TRBJ2-3; D not certain. CDR1 and CDR2 from the germline V gene are LGHNA and YNFKEQ. V lost 1 base, J lost 4 bases, and 6 bases lay in between. The CDR3 extends over 13 amino acids. DNA for the CDR3: TGTGCCAGCAGCCAAGGACGGGCAGATACGCAGTATTTT. Its protein product is CASSQGRADTQYF.

The rearrangement uses TRBV5-1 and TRBJ2-6, with no clear D. V shed 5 bases and J shed 0 bases, with 9 bases lying between them. The V gene's germline CDR1 is SGHRS and CDR2 YFSETQ. This CDR3 region has 15 residues. The CDR3 reads CASSWSTSGANVLTF. In DNA form, the CDR3 reads TGCGCCAGCAGTTGGAGTACCTCTGGGGCCAACGTCCTGACTTTC.

The chain couples TRBV29-1 to TRBJ2-1, with TRBD2 matching 12 bases. V was pared by 3 bases and J by 4 bases, with 4 bases of the junction left unmatched. CDR3 size: 15 residues. CDR1 and CDR2 (germline): SQVTM, ANQGSEA. CDR3 loop: CSVDASGGAYNEQFF. As DNA, the CDR3 is TGCAGCGTTGATGCTAGCGGGGGGGCTTACAATGAGCAGTTCTTC.

With regard to this clone: Distinct nucleotide sequences in the sample also encode this CDR3. The chain uses TRBV9 and TRBJ1-6; D might be TRBD1 (6 bases). V shed 3 bases and J shed 3 bases, with 10 bases lying between them. The CDR3 consists of 15 residues. From germline, CDR1 is SGDLS and CDR2 YYNGEE. The CDR3 loop reads CASSETGHYNSPLHF. The CDR3 DNA reads as TGTGCCAGCAGCGAGACGGGACACTATAATTCACCCCTCCACTTT.

The rearrangement joins TRBV9 to TRBJ1-1; D not certain. This CDR3 is 13 amino acids long. Trimming pared 0 bases from V and 1 base from J, leaving 4 bases between. Germline lookup yields CDR1 SGDLS and CDR2 YYNGEE. The CDR3 sequence is CASSVASNTEAFF. For the CDR3, the DNA is TGTGCCAGCAGCGTAGCTTCGAACACTGAAGCTTTCTTT.

The V and J genes are TRBV18 and TRBJ2-7; 8 bases are a match to TRBD2. From germline, CDR1 is KGHSH and CDR2 LQKENI. CDR3 size: 18 residues. J lost 4 bases, V lost 1 base, and 15 bases had no gene match. For the CDR3, the DNA is TGTGCCAGCTCACCACTCGCGACAGGAGTAGCGGGGTTATACGAGCAGTACTTC. Encoded protein: CASSPLATGVAGLYEQYF.

V is TRBV4-1 and J is TRBJ2-4; tentatively, D is TRBD1 (6 bases). Germline assignment: CDR1 MGHRA and CDR2 YSYEKL. The CDR3 consists of 17 residues. The ends were cut back, 0 bases at V and 6 bases at J, with 18 bases in the middle. In DNA form, the CDR3 reads TGCGCCAGCAGCCAAGATCCAGGGGCCGGGACGGGAAACATTCAGTACTTC. Translation: CASSQDPGAGTGNIQYF.

This chain joins TRBV5-1 and TRBJ2-2; D is undetermined. Germline V CDR1 and CDR2: SGHRS, YFSETQ. The V end lost 0 bases, the J end lost 4 bases, and 4 bases lay between the germline ends. This CDR3 is built from 13 residues. CDR3 sequence (DNA): TGCGCCAGCAGCTTGGACATCACCGGGGAGCTGTTTTTT. Its translation: CASSLDITGELFF.

This clone was seen more than once but under ten times. The V and J genes are TRBV5-4 and TRBJ1-3, with D unresolved. CDR3 length: 12 amino acids. Germline V gene lookup returns CDR1 SGHNT and CDR2 YYREEE (reference sequence). V lost 2 bases, J lost 4 bases, and 4 bases lay in between. The CDR3 loop reads CASSLLGNTIYF. The CDR3 DNA sequence: TGTGCCAGCAGCTTATTAGGAAACACCATATATTTT. Full variable domain (missing parts from reference TRBV5-4 and TRBJ1-3): ETGVTQSPTHLIKTRGQQVTLRCSSQSGHNTVSWYQQALGQGPQFIFQYYREEENGRGNFPPRFSGLQFPNYSSELNVNALELDDSALYLCASSLLGNTIYFGEGSWLTVV.

This clone was detected only once. The chain's CDR3 is CAWSGFAGRADTQYF. CDR3 bases: TGTGCCTGGAGTGGTTTTGCGGGGAGAGCAGATACGCAGTATTTT. This chain connects TRBV30 to TRBJ2-3, with a weak D call TRBD2 (6 bases). Trimming cost V 1 base and J 4 bases, with 15 bases left between them. This CDR3 spans 15 amino acids. The V gene's germline CDR1 is GTSNPN and CDR2 SVGIG (reference sequence).

This clone appeared once. The rearrangement joins TRBV27 to TRBJ2-7; D gene unclear. CDR1 is MNHEY, CDR2 SMNVEV, per germline (reference sequence). CDR3 length equals 13 residues. Deletions cut 5 bases from V and 2 bases from J, with 10 bases between. The CDR3 sequence is CASSVVPAYEQYF. CDR3 sequence (DNA): TGTGCCAGCAGTGTGGTCCCAGCCTACGAGCAGTACTTC.